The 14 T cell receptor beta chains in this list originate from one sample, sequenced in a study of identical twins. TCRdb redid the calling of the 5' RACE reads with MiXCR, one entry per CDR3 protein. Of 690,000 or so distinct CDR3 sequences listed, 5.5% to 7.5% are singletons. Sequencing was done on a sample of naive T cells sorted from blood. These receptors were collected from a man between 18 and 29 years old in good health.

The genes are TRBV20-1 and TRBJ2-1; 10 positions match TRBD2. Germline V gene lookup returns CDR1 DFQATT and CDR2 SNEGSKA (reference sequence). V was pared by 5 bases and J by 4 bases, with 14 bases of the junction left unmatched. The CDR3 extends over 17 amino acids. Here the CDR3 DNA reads TGCAGTGCTTCTGGGGACAGGCAGACTAGCGGGTACAATGAGCAGTTCTTC. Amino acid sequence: CSASGDRQTSGYNEQFF.

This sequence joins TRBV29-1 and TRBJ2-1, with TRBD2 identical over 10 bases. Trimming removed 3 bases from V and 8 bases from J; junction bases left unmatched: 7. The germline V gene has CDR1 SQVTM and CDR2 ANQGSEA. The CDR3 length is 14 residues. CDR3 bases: TGCAGCGTTGAGACCCTAGCGGGAGTAGATGAGCAGTTCTTC. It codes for CSVETLAGVDEQFF.

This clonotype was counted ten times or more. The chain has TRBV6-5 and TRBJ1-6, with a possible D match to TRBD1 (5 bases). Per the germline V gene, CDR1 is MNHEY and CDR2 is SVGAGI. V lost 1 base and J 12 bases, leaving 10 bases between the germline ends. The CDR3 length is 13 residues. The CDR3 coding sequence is TGTGCCAGCAGTTACTTACAGGCCAGACCCCTCCACTTT. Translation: CASSYLQARPLHF.

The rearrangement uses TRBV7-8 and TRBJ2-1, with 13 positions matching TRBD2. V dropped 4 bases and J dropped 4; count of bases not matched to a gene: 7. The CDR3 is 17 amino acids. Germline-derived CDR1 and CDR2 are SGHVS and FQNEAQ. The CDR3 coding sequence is TGTGCCAGCAGCTCTACTAGCGGGAGGGCTTATTACAATGAGCAGTTCTTC. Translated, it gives CASSSTSGRAYYNEQFF.

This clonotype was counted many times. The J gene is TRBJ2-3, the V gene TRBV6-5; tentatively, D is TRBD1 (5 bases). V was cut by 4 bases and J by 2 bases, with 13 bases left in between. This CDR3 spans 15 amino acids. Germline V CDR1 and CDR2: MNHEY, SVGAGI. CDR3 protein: CASSLSGINTDTQYF. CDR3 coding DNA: TGTGCCAGCAGTTTATCAGGGATTAACACAGATACGCAGTATTTT.

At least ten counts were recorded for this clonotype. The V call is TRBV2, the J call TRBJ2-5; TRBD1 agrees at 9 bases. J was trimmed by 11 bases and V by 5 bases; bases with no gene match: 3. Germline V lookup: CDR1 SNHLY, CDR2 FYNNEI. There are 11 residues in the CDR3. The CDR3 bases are TGTGCCAGCAGTTATGACAGGGGGCAGTACTTC. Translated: CASSYDRGQYF.

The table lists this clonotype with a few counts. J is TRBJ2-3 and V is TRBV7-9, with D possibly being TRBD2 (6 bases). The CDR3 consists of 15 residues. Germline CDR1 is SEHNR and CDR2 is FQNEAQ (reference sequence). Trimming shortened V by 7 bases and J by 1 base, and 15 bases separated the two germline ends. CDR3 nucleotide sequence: TGTGCCAGCACTCCACTGGGAGGAGGCACAGATACGCAGTATTTT. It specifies CASTPLGGGTDTQYF.

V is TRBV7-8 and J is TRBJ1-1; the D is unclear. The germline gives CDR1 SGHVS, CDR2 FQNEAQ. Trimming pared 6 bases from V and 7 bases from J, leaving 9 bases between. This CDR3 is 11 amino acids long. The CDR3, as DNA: TGTGCCAGCAGGTTACTTGATGAAGCTTTCTTT. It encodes CASRLLDEAFF.

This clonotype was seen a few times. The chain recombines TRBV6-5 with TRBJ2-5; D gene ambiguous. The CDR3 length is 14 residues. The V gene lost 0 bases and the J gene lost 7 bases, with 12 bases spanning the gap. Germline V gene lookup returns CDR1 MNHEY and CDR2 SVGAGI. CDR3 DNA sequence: TGTGCCAGCAGTTACTCGAAAGGGTTGGGGACCCAGTACTTC. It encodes CASSYSKGLGTQYF.

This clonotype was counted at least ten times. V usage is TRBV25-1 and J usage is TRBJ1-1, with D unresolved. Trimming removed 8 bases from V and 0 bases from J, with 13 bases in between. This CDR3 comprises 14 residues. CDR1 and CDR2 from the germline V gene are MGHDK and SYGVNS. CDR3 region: CASQDTTLNTEAFF. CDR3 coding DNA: TGTGCCAGCCAAGACACCACCCTGAACACTGAAGCTTTCTTT.

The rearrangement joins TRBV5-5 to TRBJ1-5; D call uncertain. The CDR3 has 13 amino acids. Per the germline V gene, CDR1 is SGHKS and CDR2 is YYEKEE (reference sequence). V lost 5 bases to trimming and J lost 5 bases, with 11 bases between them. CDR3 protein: CASRGGLDQPQHF. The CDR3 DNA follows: TGTGCCAGCAGGGGAGGGCTGGATCAGCCCCAGCATTTT.

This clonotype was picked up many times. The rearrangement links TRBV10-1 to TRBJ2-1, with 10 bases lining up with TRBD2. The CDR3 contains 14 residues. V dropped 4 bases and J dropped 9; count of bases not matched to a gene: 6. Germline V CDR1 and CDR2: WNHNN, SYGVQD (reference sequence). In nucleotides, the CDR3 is TGCGCCAGCAGTGCTAGCGGGAGTTTAAGTGAGCAGTTCTTC. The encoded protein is CASSASGSLSEQFF.

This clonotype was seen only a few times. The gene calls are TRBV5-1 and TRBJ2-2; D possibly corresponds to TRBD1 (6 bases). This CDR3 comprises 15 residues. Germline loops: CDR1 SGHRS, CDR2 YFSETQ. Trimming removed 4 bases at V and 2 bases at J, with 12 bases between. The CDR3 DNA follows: TGCGCCAGCAGCCCAGGGACACACAACACCGGGGAGCTGTTTTTT. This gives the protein CASSPGTHNTGELFF.

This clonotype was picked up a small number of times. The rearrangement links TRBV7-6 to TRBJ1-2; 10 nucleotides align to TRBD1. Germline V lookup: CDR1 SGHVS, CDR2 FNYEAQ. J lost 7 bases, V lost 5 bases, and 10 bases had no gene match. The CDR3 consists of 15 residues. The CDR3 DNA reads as TGTGCCAGCAGCGCCCCCCGGGACAGGGGAGGTGGCTACACCTTC. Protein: CASSAPRDRGGGYTF.